The 32 T cell receptor beta chains in this list originate from one sample, sequenced in a study of blood T cell repertoires in COVID-19. Produced via immunoSEQ multiplex PCR; TCRdb's table is partial and in-frame only. Counted here are tens of thousands of clones, roughly 83% occurring once; the ten biggest clones make up under 30%. The sequenced material came from peripheral blood. The receptors originated from a man between 65 and 79 years old with acute or convalescent COVID-19.

The J gene is TRBJ1-1, the V gene TRBV5-1; TRBD1 is a possible D gene (6 bases). CDR1 and CDR2 from the germline V gene are SGHRS and YFSETQ. Trimming stripped 4 bases from V and 4 bases from J, with 14 bases between. The CDR3 has 14 amino acids. The CDR3 sequence: CASSPFHRATEAFF. CDR3 in DNA: TGCGCCAGCAGCCCCTTCCACAGGGCCACTGAAGCTTTCTTT.

This rearrangement joins TRBV6-2 or TRBV6-3 to TRBJ2-7; 13 bases line up with TRBD2. The CDR3 spans 16 residues. V shed 4 bases and J 3 bases; nucleotides not matched to a gene: 6. From germline, CDR1 is MNHEY and CDR2 SVGEGT. This CDR3 is CASSSTRTSGSYEQYF. DNA of the CDR3: TGTGCCAGCAGTTCTACACGGACTAGCGGGAGCTACGAGCAGTACTTC.

The chain combines TRBV2 with TRBJ2-3; 9 bases map to TRBD1. J gave up 2 bases and V 3 bases, and 6 bases lay outside the gene matches. The CDR3 covers 16 residues. The germline gives CDR1 SNHLY, CDR2 FYNNEI. CDR3 sequence (DNA): TGTGCCAGCAGTGATCCCGGGACAGGGAACACAGATACGCAGTATTTT. It yields the protein CASSDPGTGNTDTQYF.

The chain uses TRBV12-3 or TRBV12-4 and TRBJ2-7; 8 nucleotides match TRBD2. V shed 7 bases and J 5 bases; nucleotides not matched to a gene: 7. The CDR3 is 13 residues long. Here the CDR3 DNA reads TGTGCCAGCACCCGGGGGGGGAGGAACGAGCAGTACTTC. Translated: CASTRGGRNEQYF.

The chain has TRBV2 and TRBJ2-1; the match to TRBD2 covers 8 bases. V was pared by 3 bases and J by 0 bases, with 1 base of the junction left unmatched. The CDR3 runs 15 residues. CDR1 is SNHLY and CDR2 is FYNNEI in the germline V gene. As DNA, the CDR3 is TGTGCCAGCAGTGACGCGGGGGGCTCCTACAATGAGCAGTTCTTC. Amino acid sequence: CASSDAGGSYNEQFF.

This clone was picked up a small number of times. The chain couples TRBV18 to TRBJ1-1; TRBD1 matches 8 bases. Unmatched junction bases numbered 12, after V lost 3 bases and J lost 0 bases. CDR1 is KGHSH and CDR2 is LQKENI in the germline V gene. The CDR3 is 18 amino acids. CDR3 in DNA: TGTGCCAGCTCACCTATTCACCGGGACAGGAGCCTGAACACTGAAGCTTTCTTT. Residues: CASSPIHRDRSLNTEAFF.

Comment on this clone: Other DNA sequences of this sample code for an identical CDR3. The V and J genes are TRBV6-5 and TRBJ1-1; D is ambiguous. The CDR3 length is 12 residues. Germline lookup yields CDR1 MNHEY and CDR2 SVGAGI. V shed 4 bases and J shed 0 bases, with 3 bases lying between them. DNA of the CDR3: TGTGCCAGCAGTTCGGTGAACACTGAAGCTTTCTTT. Translated: CASSSVNTEAFF.

The rearrangement uses TRBV24-1 and TRBJ2-1, with 9 bases that match TRBD1. Trimming cost V 7 bases and J 3 bases; bases outside gene matches: 9. Germline V lookup: CDR1 KGHDR, CDR2 SFDVKD. CDR3 size: 16 residues. The CDR3 sequence is CATSATGTGHYNEQFF. The CDR3 nucleotides read TGTGCCACCAGCGCAACCGGGACAGGGCACTACAATGAGCAGTTCTTC.

Only a few counts were recorded for this clone. The V and J genes are TRBV11-2 and TRBJ2-2; possibly TRBD1 for D (5 bases). The CDR3 length is 15 residues. Trimming pared 2 bases from V and 0 bases from J, leaving 7 bases between. Germline CDR1 reads SGHAT; CDR2 reads FQNNGV. The DNA for the CDR3 is TGTGCCAGCAGCTTAAACAGGCCGAACACCGGGGAGCTGTTTTTT. Translated, it gives CASSLNRPNTGELFF. Using reference TRBV11-2 and TRBJ2-2 for the parts outside the CDR3, the full variable domain is EAGVAQSPRYKIIEKRQSVAFWCNPISGHATLYWYQQILGQGPKLLIQFQNNGVVDDSQLPKDRFSAERLKGVDSTLKIQPAKLEDSAVYLCASSLNRPNTGELFFGEGSRLTVL.

The chain uses TRBV5-1 and TRBJ1-4; possibly TRBD1 for D (6 bases). V was cut by 1 base and J by 3 bases, with 13 bases left in between. Germline V gives CDR1 SGHRS, CDR2 YFSETQ. This CDR3 spans 16 amino acids. CDR3 nucleotide sequence: TGCGCCAGCAGCTTGAGGATGGGGGCTTCTAATGAAAAACTGTTTTTT. Its translation is CASSLRMGASNEKLFF.

The J gene is TRBJ2-1, the V gene TRBV29-1; TRBD1 matches at 7 bases. The length of the CDR3 is 14 residues. Germline-derived CDR1 and CDR2 are SQVTM and ANQGSEA. V gave up 0 bases and J gave up 7 bases; unmatched junction bases: 6. The CDR3 region is CSVEEDDRANEQFF. CDR3 nucleotides: TGCAGCGTTGAAGAAGATGACAGGGCGAATGAGCAGTTCTTC.

The chain carries TRBV5-6 and TRBJ1-2; 9 bases are shared with TRBD1. The germline V gene has CDR1 SGHDT and CDR2 YYEEEE. Trimming took 4 bases from V and 2 from J; bases not matched to a gene: 3. This CDR3 has 14 amino acids. DNA for the CDR3: TGTGCCAGCAGCCCGACAGGGGGGAACTATGGCTACACCTTC. This codes for CASSPTGGNYGYTF.

This clone was detected a few times. The chain couples TRBV10-3 to TRBJ1-4, with no clear D. This CDR3 is built from 14 residues. Trimming removed 6 bases from V and 0 bases from J, with 8 bases in between. The germline CDR1 and CDR2 sequences are ENHRY and SYGVKD. DNA of the CDR3: TGTGCCATCAGCCGACACTCAACTAATGAAAAACTGTTTTTT. Its protein product is CAISRHSTNEKLFF.

The rearrangement uses TRBV5-6 and TRBJ2-7; 7 bases match TRBD1. This CDR3 comprises 13 residues. In germline, CDR1 is SGHDT, CDR2 YYEEEE. V lost 4 bases to trimming and J lost 4 bases; unmatched junction nucleotides: 5. CDR3 in DNA: TGTGCCAGCAGCCCCGGGACAGAATACGAGCAGTACTTC. Amino acids: CASSPGTEYEQYF. Looking up the rest from reference TRBV5-6 and TRBJ2-7 gives the full variable domain: DAGVTQSPTHLIKTRGQQVTLRCSPKSGHDTVSWYQQALGQGPQFIFQYYEEEERQRGNFPDRFSGHQFPNYSSELNVNALLLGDSALYLCASSPGTEYEQYFGPGTRLTVT.

In DNA form, the CDR3 reads TGTGCCACCAGCAGGGAACTAATAAGGAGCTCGACTAATGAAAAACTGTTTTTT. Its translation: CATSRELIRSSTNEKLFF. This chain links TRBV15 with TRBJ1-4; no definite D call. The germline V gene encodes CDR1 LNHNV and CDR2 YYDKDF (reference sequence). V was cut by 3 bases and J by 2 bases, with 19 bases left in between. This CDR3 comprises 18 residues.

V is TRBV19 and J is TRBJ2-1; weak D call: TRBD1 (6 bases). The germline V gene encodes CDR1 LNHDA and CDR2 SQIVND (reference sequence). This CDR3 comprises 15 residues. Trimming removed 5 bases from V and 7 bases from J, with 18 bases in between. The CDR3 region has the DNA TGTGCCAGTAGTCCGATGACAGGACCTAAAAATGAGCAGTTCTTC. Translation gives CASSPMTGPKNEQFF.

The genes are TRBV5-1 and TRBJ2-7; TRBD2 aligns across 9 bases. Germline CDR1 is SGHRS and CDR2 is YFSETQ. J gave up 5 bases and V 4 bases, and 10 bases lay outside the gene matches. CDR3 length: 15 residues. The CDR3 is CASSTLRGRAHEQYF. The CDR3, as DNA: TGCGCCAGCAGCACGTTACGCGGGAGGGCCCACGAGCAGTACTTC.

This clone was seen once. The V call is TRBV5-1, the J call TRBJ2-2; the D is unclear. The CDR3 sequence is 16 residues long. The ends were cut back, 2 bases at V and 0 bases at J, with 11 bases in the middle. CDR1 SGHRS and CDR2 YFSETQ come from the germline V gene. CDR3 in amino acids: CASSFQLAANTGELFF. In DNA, the CDR3 is TGCGCCAGCAGCTTCCAATTAGCCGCGAACACCGGGGAGCTGTTTTTT.

The chain has TRBV10-3 and TRBJ1-1; the D gene is possibly TRBD1 (5 bases). The CDR3 has 17 amino acids. Germline assignment: CDR1 ENHRY and CDR2 SYGVKD. Trimming pared 4 bases from V and 1 base from J, leaving 19 bases between. Here the CDR3 DNA reads TGTGCCATCAGTGCCCCGTCCAAGGGGAGGGAGAACACTGAAGCTTTCTTT. Translated: CAISAPSKGRENTEAFF.

The chain has TRBV11-3 and TRBJ2-1; a possible D gene is TRBD2 (5 bases). The V end lost 1 base, the J end lost 9 bases, and 13 bases lay between the germline ends. Germline V gives CDR1 SGHNT, CDR2 YENEEA. The CDR3 extends over 14 amino acids. As DNA, the CDR3 is TGTGCCAGCAGCTTAGCGGCGGCGGGTGGTGAGCAGTTCTTC. Translated, it gives CASSLAAAGGEQFF.

The chain has TRBV5-1 and TRBJ2-7; 9 bases are a match to TRBD1. The V and J ends lost 3 bases and 4 bases, in that order; junction bases with no gene match: 11. The CDR3 extends over 16 amino acids. Germline CDR1 reads SGHRS; CDR2 reads YFSETQ. CDR3 sequence reads: CASSSLPGQGGYEQYF. Here the CDR3 DNA reads TGCGCCAGCAGCTCGCTACCGGGACAGGGAGGTTACGAGCAGTACTTC.

The DNA for the CDR3 is TGTGCCAGCAGTTACTTCTCGGGGAGATCCTATGGCTACACCTTC. Translated: CASSYFSGRSYGYTF. The rearrangement uses TRBV6-5 and TRBJ1-2; D ambiguous. The CDR3 contains 15 residues. Trimming removed 1 base at V and 4 bases at J, with 13 bases between. In germline, CDR1 is MNHEY, CDR2 SVGAGI.

The gene calls are TRBV28 and TRBJ1-2, with 7 bases aligning to TRBD1. This CDR3 is 14 amino acids long. Germline V CDR1 and CDR2: MDHEN, SYDVKM. V shed 6 bases, J shed 6 bases, and the junction held 10 bases outside the gene matches. The CDR3 reads CASSQSDRVDGYTF. CDR3 DNA: TGTGCCAGCAGCCAGAGCGACAGGGTCGATGGCTACACCTTC.

This clone has ten or more counts. The rearrangement links TRBV5-4 to TRBJ2-7; TRBD2 is a possible D gene (6 bases). In germline, CDR1 is SGHNT, CDR2 YYREEE (reference sequence). The CDR3 spans 12 residues. V lost 4 bases, J lost 3 bases, and 8 bases lay in between. In nucleotides, the CDR3 is TGTGCCAGCAGCGCGGACTACTACGAGCAGTACTTC. Translating it yields CASSADYYEQYF. Together with reference TRBV5-4 and TRBJ2-7, the CDR3 gives the full variable domain: ETGVTQSPTHLIKTRGQQVTLRCSSQSGHNTVSWYQQALGQGPQFIFQYYREEENGRGNFPPRFSGLQFPNYSSELNVNALELDDSALYLCASSADYYEQYFGPGTRLTVT.

This sequence joins TRBV27 and TRBJ2-1; D is undetermined. CDR3 length: 15 residues. Trimming removed 5 bases from V and 2 bases from J, with 13 bases in between. Germline V gene sequence: CDR1 MNHEY, CDR2 SMNVEV (reference sequence). Here the CDR3 DNA reads TGTGCCAGCAGTCCAAACTTTGTCCCCTACAATGAGCAGTTCTTC. This codes for CASSPNFVPYNEQFF.

The chain combines TRBV12-3 or TRBV12-4 with TRBJ2-7; possible D gene TRBD2, 5 bases. CDR3 length: 12 amino acids. Trimming removed 2 bases from V and 5 bases from J, with 7 bases in between. The CDR3 bases are TGTGCCAGCAGTTTAACCGGGAACGAGCAGTACTTC. Translated: CASSLTGNEQYF.

This sequence joins TRBV11-2 and TRBJ2-1, with 13 bases identical to TRBD2. Germline V CDR1 and CDR2: SGHAT, FQNNGV. Trimming at V came to 1 base and at J to 16 bases, leaving 13 bases not matched to a gene. The length of the CDR3 is 16 residues. The CDR3 coding sequence is TGTGCCAGCAGCTTAGGAACGGGACTAGCGGGAATTCTTGGTTTCTTC. As protein: CASSLGTGLAGILGFF.

V usage is TRBV10-2 and J usage is TRBJ1-1; a weak D match, TRBD1 (5 bases). This CDR3 region has 14 residues. Trimming removed 7 bases from V and 1 base from J, with 13 bases in between. CDR1 is WSHSY and CDR2 is SAAADI in the germline V gene. The CDR3 is CASKNLGGNTEAFF. As DNA, the CDR3 is TGCGCCAGCAAGAATTTGGGGGGGAACACTGAAGCTTTCTTT.

The chain has TRBV11-2 and TRBJ1-2, with D possibly TRBD1 on 5 matching bases. Trimming shortened V by 1 base and J by 7 bases, and 10 bases separated the two germline ends. The CDR3 contains 13 residues. The germline gives CDR1 SGHAT, CDR2 FQNNGV. CDR3 sequence reads: CASSLVRGGGYTF. The CDR3, as DNA: TGTGCCAGCAGCTTAGTAAGGGGAGGTGGCTACACCTTC.

The chain couples TRBV5-4 to TRBJ2-5; D is perhaps TRBD2 (6 bases). The germline V and J ends were trimmed by 3 bases and 1 base, with 16 bases remaining between them. Germline V gene data show CDR1 as SGHNT and CDR2 as YYREEE (reference sequence). The length of the CDR3 is 16 residues. DNA for the CDR3: TGTGCCAGCAGCTCAGGAAGGCTAGCGCGCCAAGAGACCCAGTACTTC. This sequence encodes CASSSGRLARQETQYF.

The chain joins TRBV5-6 to TRBJ1-4, with D possibly being TRBD1 (5 bases). This CDR3 has 17 amino acids. V lost 3 bases, J lost 2 bases, and 17 bases lay in between. The germline V gene encodes CDR1 SGHDT and CDR2 YYEEEE. The CDR3 loop is CASSSLFPEGTNEKLFF. For the CDR3, the DNA is TGTGCCAGCAGCTCCCTATTCCCGGAGGGGACTAATGAAAAACTGTTTTTT.

This chain joins TRBV5-1 and TRBJ2-2; D may be TRBD1 (6 bases). This CDR3 has 18 residues. Trimming took off 0 bases at V and 0 bases at J, with 15 bases between the two ends. Germline V gene sequence: CDR1 SGHRS, CDR2 YFSETQ. The CDR3 nucleotides read TGCGCCAGCAGCTTGGTTTTTGCAGGGGCCGCGAACACCGGGGAGCTGTTTTTT. Translation: CASSLVFAGAANTGELFF.